The entry below describes one T cell receptor beta chain. These data belong to a study of early T cells in non-severe SARS-CoV-2 infection. With 0 bases removed from V and 0 bases from J, the gap between germline ends came to 7 bases. This CDR3 contains 15 residues. The germline V gene encodes CDR1 SGHDT and CDR2 YYEEEE. MiXCR, applied by TCRdb to the 5' RACE reads, yields one record per CDR3 protein. The data show 55,000 to 80,000 distinct CDR3 sequences, almost 9% seen once. The sequence was obtained from an adult who was a healthcare worker with PCR-confirmed SARS-CoV-2 infection or an uninfected control (not recorded which). The sample was whole blood, taken at baseline. V gene TRBV5-6 combines with J gene TRBJ2-1; D not certain. The CDR3 DNA reads as TGTGCCAGCAGCTTGGACAGCAGCTCCTACAATGAGCAGTTCTTC. Its protein is CASSLDSSSYNEQFF.